The rows below give T cell receptor beta chains drawn from one sample of a study of blood T cell repertoires in COVID-19. Produced via immunoSEQ multiplex PCR; TCRdb's table is partial and in-frame only. The data contain some 300,000 clones, more than 80% of them singletons. Sequenced material: peripheral blood. The receptors originated from a woman in her forties or fifties with COVID-19, enrolled during active disease. The CDR3 runs from the conserved cysteine through the conserved F or W. Fields, in order: V gene, D gene, J gene, clone size, CDR3 protein, CDR3 DNA. D genes are given only for firm matches. Where a row states a size, it is once, few, many or the class of an expanded clone; other rows omit it.

>TRBV19|TRBD2|TRBJ2-4|.
CASSSEAGGVKAKNIQYF
TGTGCCAGTAGTAGCGAAGCGGGGGGCGTTAAGGCCAAAAACATTCAGTACTTC
>TRBV6-5|.|TRBJ2-1|.
CASTRDFYNEQFF
TGTGCCAGCACGCGGGACTTCTACAATGAGCAGTTCTTC
>TRBV18|.|TRBJ2-7|.
CASSRTDKSSYEQYF
TGTGCCAGCTCGCGGACGGACAAGAGCTCCTACGAGCAGTACTTC
>TRBV3-1/TRBV3-2|.|TRBJ1-5|.
CASSQGQVGQPQHF
TGTGCCAGCAGCCAAGGACAGGTAGGCCAGCCCCAGCATTTT
>TRBV7-2|.|TRBJ1-1|.
CASSLVGGAGTEAFF
TGTGCCAGCAGCTTAGTTGGTGGGGCAGGCACTGAAGCTTTCTTT
>TRBV24-1|.|TRBJ2-1|.
CATSDVTGYSLNEQFF
TGTGCCACCAGTGATGTAACAGGGTATTCGCTCAATGAGCAGTTCTTC
>TRBV3-1/TRBV3-2|TRBD2|TRBJ2-7|.
CASSQVSGGSYEQYF
TGTGCCAGCAGCCAAGTAAGCGGGGGTTCCTACGAGCAGTACTTC
>TRBV24-1|.|TRBJ1-2|.
CATSEGPTGYGYTF
TGTGCCACCAGCGAGGGGCCGACAGGCTATGGCTACACCTTC
>TRBV5-1|TRBD1|TRBJ1-2|.
CASSPGTGGNYGYTF
TGCGCCAGCAGCCCTGGGACAGGGGGCAACTATGGCTACACCTTC
>TRBV12-3/TRBV12-4|.|TRBJ2-1|.
CASSSFGGILPFF
TGTGCCAGCAGCTCCTTTGGAGGGATACTACCGTTCTTC
>TRBV19|TRBD2|TRBJ2-2|once
CASIPSGRSGELFF
TGTGCCAGTATTCCTAGCGGGCGATCCGGGGAGCTGTTTTTT
>TRBV3-1/TRBV3-2|.|TRBJ2-1|few
CASSQAVPNNEQFF
TGTGCCAGCAGCCAAGCGGTCCCCAACAATGAGCAGTTCTTC
>TRBV30|.|TRBJ2-3|.
CAWTSGGPDTQYF
TGTGCCTGGACCTCGGGGGGCCCAGATACGCAGTATTTT
>TRBV6-2/TRBV6-3|.|TRBJ2-2|.
CASSLSREPNTGELFF
TGTGCCAGCAGTCTCTCGCGGGAACCGAACACCGGGGAGCTGTTTTTT
>TRBV7-2|.|TRBJ2-7|.
CASSLKGSAYEQYF
TGTGCCAGCAGCTTAAAGGGGTCCGCCTACGAGCAGTACTTC
>TRBV7-9|TRBD2|TRBJ2-1|.
CASILGPGLDNEQFF
TGTGCCAGCATCCTAGGTCCGGGACTAGATAATGAGCAGTTCTTC
>TRBV27|.|TRBJ2-7|.
CASSLLDRTSSYEQYF
TGTGCCAGCAGTTTACTGGACAGAACTAGCTCCTACGAGCAGTACTTC
>TRBV30|TRBD1|TRBJ1-3|once
CAWSPTGANSGNTIYF
TGTGCCTGGAGTCCGACAGGGGCGAACTCTGGAAACACCATATATTTT
>TRBV12-5|TRBD1|TRBJ1-5|.
CASAVGGTGYQPQHF
TGTGCTAGTGCCGTAGGAGGGACAGGATATCAGCCCCAGCATTTT
>TRBV11-2|.|TRBJ1-5|.
CASSSSGYSNQPQHF
TGTGCCAGCAGCTCCTCAGGGTATAGCAATCAGCCCCAGCATTTT
>TRBV9|TRBD1|TRBJ1-2|.
CASSSVDRGPSVGYGYTF
TGTGCCAGCAGCTCAGTGGACAGGGGGCCTTCGGTAGGCTATGGCTACACCTTC
>TRBV21-1|.|TRBJ1-4|.
CASSLTTSTNEKLFF
TGTGCCAGCAGCCTAACGACTTCAACTAATGAAAAACTGTTTTTT
>TRBV10-3|TRBD1|TRBJ1-2|.
CAITGQGRYGYTF
TGTGCCATCACAGGACAGGGGCGTTACGGCTACACCTTC
>TRBV19|TRBD1|TRBJ1-2|.
CASSPKLGQSYGYTF
TGTGCCAGTAGTCCAAAATTGGGACAGTCCTATGGCTACACCTTC
>TRBV5-4|TRBD1|TRBJ1-2|.
CASSRTGGAFLSGYTF
TGTGCCAGCAGCAGAACAGGGGGCGCGTTTTTATCGGGCTACACCTTC
>TRBV29-1|TRBD2|TRBJ2-7|.
CSVVGREPNYEQYF
TGCAGCGTTGTAGGGCGGGAGCCAAACTACGAGCAGTACTTC
>TRBV5-1|TRBD2|TRBJ2-3|.
CASKAGGTDTQYF
TGCGCCAGCAAGGCGGGAGGGACAGATACGCAGTATTTT
>TRBV27|.|TRBJ2-2|.
CASRENTGELFF
TGTGCCAGCCGAGAGAACACCGGGGAGCTGTTTTTT
>TRBV20-1|.|TRBJ1-2|once
CSARDNYGYTF
TGCAGTGCTAGGGACAATTATGGCTACACCTTC
>TRBV11-2|TRBD1|TRBJ2-1|.
CASSLDFYGTVNNEQFF
TGTGCCAGCAGCTTAGATTTCTACGGGACAGTTAACAATGAGCAGTTCTTC
>TRBV6-5|TRBD2|TRBJ2-1|.
CASSYSRRGETEQFF
TGTGCCAGCAGTTACTCCCGACGGGGGGAAACTGAGCAGTTCTTC
>TRBV7-8|.|TRBJ2-7|.
CASSSIDTGHRPAYEQYF
TGTGCCAGCAGCTCAATCGACACGGGACACCGACCTGCCTACGAGCAGTACTTC
>TRBV18|TRBD1|TRBJ2-4|.
CASSPRQGDLAKNIQYF
TGTGCCAGCTCACCACGACAGGGGGATTTAGCCAAAAACATTCAGTACTTC
>TRBV29-1|TRBD1|TRBJ2-7|once
CSVLTGGEYEQYF
TGCAGCGTTCTGACAGGGGGTGAATACGAGCAGTACTTC
>TRBV11-3|.|TRBJ1-1|.
CASSLGGGNTEAFF
TGTGCCAGCAGCTTAGGGGGAGGGAACACTGAAGCTTTCTTT
>TRBV5-6|.|TRBJ1-1|.
CASSRTVVNTEAFF
TGTGCCAGCAGCAGGACAGTGGTGAACACTGAAGCTTTCTTT
>TRBV7-2|TRBD1|TRBJ2-2|.
CASSLSGQVSTGELFF
TGTGCCAGCAGCTTATCGGGACAGGTCTCCACCGGGGAGCTGTTTTTT
>TRBV7-9|TRBD2|TRBJ2-7|.
CASSLGLAGYSSYEQYF
TGTGCCAGCAGCTTGGGACTAGCGGGTTATAGCTCCTACGAGCAGTACTTC
>TRBV13|.|TRBJ2-3|.
CASSSTETQYF
TGTGCCAGCAGCTCAACAGAGACGCAGTATTTT
>TRBV5-1|.|TRBJ2-1|.
CASRQGGSNEQFF
TGCGCCAGCAGACAGGGTGGGAGCAATGAGCAGTTCTTC
>TRBV7-2|TRBD1|TRBJ2-2|.
CASSLGGTGSGELFF
TGTGCCAGCAGCTTAGGAGGGACAGGGTCCGGGGAGCTGTTTTTT
>TRBV11-2|.|TRBJ2-3|few
CASTLRDSIDTQYF
TGTGCCAGCACCCTACGGGACTCAATAGATACGCAGTATTTT
>TRBV30|.|TRBJ2-2|.
CAWSGTGTGELFF
TGTGCCTGGAGTGGTACGGGCACCGGGGAGCTGTTTTTT
>TRBV5-1|.|TRBJ2-7|.
CASSFVLSGGSYEQYF
TGCGCCAGCAGCTTCGTCCTGTCGGGGGGCAGCTACGAGCAGTACTTC
>TRBV27|TRBD2|TRBJ2-7|.
CASSLAGGQGEQYF
TGTGCCAGCAGCTTAGCGGGAGGGCAGGGCGAGCAGTACTTC
>TRBV10-2|.|TRBJ1-1|.
CASSDLAGALTEAFF
TGCGCCAGCAGTGATCTTGCAGGCGCTCTCACTGAAGCTTTCTTT
>TRBV11-2|TRBD2|TRBJ2-1|.
CASSLESGSSYNEQFF
TGTGCCAGCAGCTTAGAGAGCGGGAGCTCCTACAATGAGCAGTTCTTC
>TRBV3-1/TRBV3-2|.|TRBJ1-4|.
CASRTTGSHEKLFF
TGTGCCAGCAGGACTACAGGGAGTCATGAAAAACTGTTTTTT